Described below is a single T cell receptor (beta chain) sequence and its context. This entry comes from a study of blood T cell repertoires in COVID-19. This CDR3 is 16 amino acids long. Deletions cut 4 bases from V and 0 bases from J, with 13 bases between. Per the germline V gene, CDR1 is SGHNT and CDR2 is YENEEA. As processed by the authors: How many nucleated cells were present was estimated from reference gene primer amplification. Profiling relied on immunoSEQ multiplex PCR, and the TCRdb table lists in-frame clones only, not all of them. That table gives V, J and clone size, and the DNA gave D and trimming. In the table there are approximately 300,000 clones, about 83% of which are singletons.

The receptor's source is a woman in her forties or fifties with acute or convalescent COVID-19. The chain joins TRBV11-3 to TRBJ2-1, with no clear D. The sequenced material came from peripheral blood. This CDR3 reads CASSYSGLSSYNEQFF. CDR3 in DNA: TGTGCCAGCAGCTACTCAGGCTTAAGCTCCTACAATGAGCAGTTCTTC.